This T cell receptor (beta chain) originates from a study of long-term antiretroviral therapy in people with HIV. It was version v3.0 of the immunoSEQ assay that was run at survey level. TCRdb's table, derived via immunoSEQ multiplex PCR, lists solely in-frame clones and lacks some. The sample yields tens of thousands of clones, 88% seen once. V dropped 0 bases and J dropped 4 bases, with 11 bases sitting between them. The germline CDR1 and CDR2 sequences are ENHRY and SYGVKD. This CDR3 has 15 amino acids. This receptor was identified in a man aged 45-65 years with HIV. The gene calls are TRBV10-3 and TRBJ2-3; a possible D gene is TRBD1 (5 bases). Source: unsorted PBMCs, taken roughly 5 years before starting antiretroviral therapy. CDR3 sequence (DNA): TGTGCCATCAGTGAGTCATCAGGGATGGCAGATACGCAGTATTTT. Translated, it gives CAISESSGMADTQYF.